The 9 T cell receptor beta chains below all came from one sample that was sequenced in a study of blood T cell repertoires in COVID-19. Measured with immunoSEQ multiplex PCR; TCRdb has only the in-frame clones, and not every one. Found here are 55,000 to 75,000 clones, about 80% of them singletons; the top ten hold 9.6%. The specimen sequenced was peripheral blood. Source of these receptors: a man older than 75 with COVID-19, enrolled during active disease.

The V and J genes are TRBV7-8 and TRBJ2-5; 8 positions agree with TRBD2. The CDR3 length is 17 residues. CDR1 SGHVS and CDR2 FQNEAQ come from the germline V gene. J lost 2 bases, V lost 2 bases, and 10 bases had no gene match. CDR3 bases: TGTGCCAGCAGCTTAATCGGTCGGGCTAGCGGGCAAGAGACCCAGTACTTC. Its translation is CASSLIGRASGQETQYF.

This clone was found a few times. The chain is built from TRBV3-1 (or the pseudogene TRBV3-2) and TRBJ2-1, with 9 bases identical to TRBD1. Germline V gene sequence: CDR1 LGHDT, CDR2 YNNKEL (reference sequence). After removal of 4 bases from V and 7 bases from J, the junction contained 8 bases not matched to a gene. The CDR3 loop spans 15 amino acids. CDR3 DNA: TGTGCCAGCAGCCGACCGGGACAGGGTTTAAATGAGCAGTTCTTC. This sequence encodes CASSRPGQGLNEQFF.

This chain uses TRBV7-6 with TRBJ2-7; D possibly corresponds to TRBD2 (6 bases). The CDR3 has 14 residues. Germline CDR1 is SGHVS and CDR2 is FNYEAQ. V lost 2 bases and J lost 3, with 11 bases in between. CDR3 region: CASSLSGSRYEQYF. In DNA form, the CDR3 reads TGTGCCAGCAGCTTATCCGGGAGCCGCTACGAGCAGTACTTC.

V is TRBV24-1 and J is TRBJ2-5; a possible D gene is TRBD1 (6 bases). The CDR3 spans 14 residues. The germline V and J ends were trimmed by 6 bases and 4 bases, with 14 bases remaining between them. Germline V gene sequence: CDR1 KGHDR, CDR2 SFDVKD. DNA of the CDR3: TGTGCCACCAGTCACCAGGGGCGCGGAGAGACCCAGTACTTC. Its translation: CATSHQGRGETQYF.

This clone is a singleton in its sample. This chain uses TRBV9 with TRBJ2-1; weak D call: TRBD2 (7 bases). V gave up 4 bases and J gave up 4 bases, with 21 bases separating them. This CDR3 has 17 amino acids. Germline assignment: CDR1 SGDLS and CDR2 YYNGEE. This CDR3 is CASSQPGAGEDYNEQFF. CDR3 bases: TGTGCCAGCAGCCAACCAGGGGCGGGGGAAGATTACAATGAGCAGTTCTTC.

The CDR3 loop reads CASSLALLSYNEQFF. CDR3 DNA: TGCGCCAGCAGCTTGGCACTGCTCTCCTACAATGAGCAGTTCTTC. The V gene is TRBV5-1, the J gene TRBJ2-1; D unclear. The V end lost 0 bases, the J end lost 0 bases, and 7 bases lay between the germline ends. Germline assignment: CDR1 SGHRS and CDR2 YFSETQ. The CDR3 contains 15 residues.

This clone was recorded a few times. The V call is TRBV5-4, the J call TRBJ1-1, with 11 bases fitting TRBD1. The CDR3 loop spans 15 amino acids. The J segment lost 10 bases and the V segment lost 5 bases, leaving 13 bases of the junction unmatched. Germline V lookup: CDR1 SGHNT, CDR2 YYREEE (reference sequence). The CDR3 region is CASSWTGGGGSAAFF. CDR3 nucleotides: TGTGCCAGCAGTTGGACAGGGGGCGGGGGTTCTGCAGCTTTCTTT.

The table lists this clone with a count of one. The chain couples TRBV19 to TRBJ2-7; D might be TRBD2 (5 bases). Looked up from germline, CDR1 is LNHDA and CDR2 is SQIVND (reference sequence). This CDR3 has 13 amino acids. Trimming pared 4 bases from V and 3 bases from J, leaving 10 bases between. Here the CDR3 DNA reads TGTGCCAGTAGTAGGTCAGAGGGCTACGAGCAGTACTTC. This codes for CASSRSEGYEQYF.

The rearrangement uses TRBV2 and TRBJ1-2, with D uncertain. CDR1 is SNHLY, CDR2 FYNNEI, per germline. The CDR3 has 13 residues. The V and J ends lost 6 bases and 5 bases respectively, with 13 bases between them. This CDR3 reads CASRPGREYGYTF. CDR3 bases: TGTGCCAGCAGGCCGGGTCGAGAGTATGGCTACACCTTC.